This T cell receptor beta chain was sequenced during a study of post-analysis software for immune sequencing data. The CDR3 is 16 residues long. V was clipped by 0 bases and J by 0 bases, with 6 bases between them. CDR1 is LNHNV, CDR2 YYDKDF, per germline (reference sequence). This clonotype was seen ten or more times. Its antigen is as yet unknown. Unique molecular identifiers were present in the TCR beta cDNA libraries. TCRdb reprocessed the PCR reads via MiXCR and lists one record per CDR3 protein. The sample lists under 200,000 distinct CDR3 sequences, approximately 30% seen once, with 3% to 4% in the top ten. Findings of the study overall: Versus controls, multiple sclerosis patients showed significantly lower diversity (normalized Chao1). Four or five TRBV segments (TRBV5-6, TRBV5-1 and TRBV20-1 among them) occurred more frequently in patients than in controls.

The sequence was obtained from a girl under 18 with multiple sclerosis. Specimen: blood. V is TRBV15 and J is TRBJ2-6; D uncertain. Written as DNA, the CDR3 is TGTGCCACCAGCAGAGATTTGAGCTCTGGGGCCAACGTCCTGACTTTC. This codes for CATSRDLSSGANVLTF.